One sample yielded the 7 T cell receptor beta chains listed below, sequenced in a study of T cells in localized non-small cell lung cancer. Profiling relied on immunoSEQ multiplex PCR, and the TCRdb table lists in-frame clones only, not all of them. The top ten clones hold about 8.4% of a sample with more than 15,000 clones, about 88% of them seen once. Sequences were derived from peripheral blood, sampled before any cancer treatment. These TCRs come from a man aged 40-75 years with stage I lung adenocarcinoma.

This chain uses TRBV7-6 with TRBJ2-1, with 8 nucleotides matching TRBD2. The CDR3 is made up of 16 amino acids. Germline-derived CDR1 and CDR2 are SGHVS and FNYEAQ. With V trimmed by 5 bases and J by 4 bases, 10 bases remained unmatched. The CDR3 DNA follows: TGTGCCAGCAGCCCCACCCGGACTAGCCCGTACAATGAGCAGTTCTTC. Amino acids: CASSPTRTSPYNEQFF.

V is TRBV28 and J is TRBJ1-2; a weak D match, TRBD1 (5 bases). Trimming stripped 5 bases from V and 5 bases from J, with 21 bases between. This CDR3 has 16 residues. The V gene's germline CDR1 is MDHEN and CDR2 SYDVKM. This chain's CDR3 is CASSGAGAPHGYGYTF. The CDR3 nucleotides read TGTGCCAGCAGTGGGGCTGGGGCGCCCCACGGGTATGGCTACACCTTC.

This clone was detected only a few times. The chain links TRBV6-5 to TRBJ2-3, with D unresolved. Germline V gene lookup returns CDR1 MNHEY and CDR2 SVGAGI. Trimming shortened V by 2 bases and J by 1 base, and 10 bases separated the two germline ends. CDR3 length: 15 residues. The CDR3 here is CASSYMPSGTDTQYF. The CDR3 DNA follows: TGTGCCAGCAGTTACATGCCATCTGGCACAGATACGCAGTATTTT.

A few counts support this clone. The rearrangement joins TRBV5-6 to TRBJ2-3; D possibly corresponds to TRBD2 (6 bases). V was cut by 3 bases and J by 2 bases, with 16 bases left in between. Germline CDR1 SGHDT, CDR2 YYEEEE. The CDR3 is 16 residues long. This CDR3 reads CASSSGTPRYTDTQYF. CDR3 coding DNA: TGTGCCAGCAGCTCAGGGACTCCTCGATACACAGATACGCAGTATTTT.

DNA for the CDR3: TGTGCCAGCACTGGGACAGGTGTCTACAATGAGCAGTTCTTC. It specifies CASTGTGVYNEQFF. This rearrangement joins TRBV6-6 to TRBJ2-1; the match to TRBD1 covers 8 bases. J lost 3 bases, V lost 7 bases, and 5 bases had no gene match. CDR1 is MNHNY, CDR2 SVGAGI, per germline (reference sequence). The CDR3 is made up of 14 amino acids.

This chain uses TRBV13 with TRBJ2-3; 7 bases agree with TRBD1. The germline CDR1 and CDR2 sequences are PRHDT and FYEKMQ (reference sequence). This CDR3 is built from 13 residues. The ends lost 3 bases at V and 7 bases at J; junction bases unmatched: 4. This CDR3 reads CASSFRQGYTQYF. CDR3 coding DNA: TGTGCCAGCAGCTTTCGACAGGGCTATACGCAGTATTTT.

The chain is built from TRBV19 and TRBJ1-5, with D perhaps matching TRBD1 (6 bases). The V and J ends lost 1 base and 6 bases respectively, with 13 bases between them. Germline V gene lookup returns CDR1 LNHDA and CDR2 SQIVND (reference sequence). The CDR3 spans 15 residues. In DNA, the CDR3 is TGTGCCAGTAGTATAGGGCTGGGGGGCGGTCAGCCCCAGCATTTT. Encoded protein: CASSIGLGGGQPQHF.